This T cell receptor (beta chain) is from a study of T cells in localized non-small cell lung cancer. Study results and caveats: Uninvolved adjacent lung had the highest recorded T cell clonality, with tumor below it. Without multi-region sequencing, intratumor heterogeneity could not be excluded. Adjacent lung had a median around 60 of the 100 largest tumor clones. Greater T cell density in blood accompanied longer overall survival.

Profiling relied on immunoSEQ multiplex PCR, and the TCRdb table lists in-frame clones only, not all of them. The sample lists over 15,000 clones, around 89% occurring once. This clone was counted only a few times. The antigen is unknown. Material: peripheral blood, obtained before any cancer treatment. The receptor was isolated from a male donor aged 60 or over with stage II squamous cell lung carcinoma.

The CDR3 DNA follows: TGCGCCCGACTAATAAGGGGAAAGCAGTACTTC. It yields the protein CARLIRGKQYF. The chain combines TRBV5-1 with TRBJ2-7; perhaps D is TRBD1 or TRBD2 (5 bases each). The CDR3 contains 11 residues. The V and J ends lost 10 bases and 8 bases respectively, with 16 bases between them. In germline, CDR1 is SGHRS, CDR2 YFSETQ. The full variable domain, its missing parts supplied by reference TRBV5-1 and TRBJ2-7, is KAGVTQTPRYLIKTRGQQVTLSCSPISGHRSVSWYQQTPGQGLQFLFEYFSETQRNKGNFPGRFSGRQFSNSRSEMNVSTLELGDSALYLCARLIRGKQYFGPGTRLTVT.